This entry lists 25 T cell receptor beta chains sequenced from one sample in a study of tumor-infiltrating lymphocytes in primary liver carcinoma. Synthesis of TCR beta cDNA was carried out from 500 ng total RNA with a constant-region primer. Generation of the TCR beta libraries relied on three nested multiplex PCR rounds using slightly modified ARM-PCR. Investigators reported that the first two PCR rounds, at approximately 11 cycles each, used TRBV1-TRBV30 forward primers with a C-beta reverse primer. MiXCR, applied by TCRdb to the multiplex PCR reads, yields one record per CDR3 protein. The table has about 130,000 distinct CDR3 sequences, around 64% seen once. Investigators took RNA and DNA out together from 20-30 mg of unsorted bulk tissue. Sequencing input: liver tumor tissue from sampling region 3. Subset in this sample: tumor region T3, left-lateral pole. These TCRs come from an older woman with primary liver carcinoma and hepatitis B virus infection.

Regarding this clonotype: This may come from a read error, since a much larger clone is one base off. The V gene is TRBV29-1, the J gene TRBJ1-1; 7 bases map to TRBD1. Looked up from germline, CDR1 is SQVTM and CDR2 is ANQGSEA. The CDR3 is 13 amino acids. V was pared by 2 bases and J by 9 bases, with 9 bases of the junction left unmatched. The CDR3 here is CSVENPRGDKAFF. Written as DNA, the CDR3 is TGCAGCGTTGAAAATCCCAGGGGGGATAAAGCTTTCTTT. Looking up the rest from reference TRBV29-1 and TRBJ1-1 gives the full variable domain: SAVISQKPSRDICQRGTSLTIQCQVDSQVTMMFWYRQQPGQSLTLIATANQGSEATYESGFVIDKFPISRPNLTFSTLTVSNMSPEDSSIYLCSVENPRGDKAFFGQGTRLTVV.

This clonotype was counted once. Given a much more abundant clone one base away, this may be a read error. CDR3 bases: TGTGCCAGCAGCCTCTTTCTGGGCCCCATCACAGAAACGCAGTATTTT. Protein sequence: CASSLFLGPITETQYF. The chain carries TRBV5-4 and TRBJ2-3; D not certain. Germline-derived CDR1 and CDR2 are SGHNT and YYREEE (reference sequence). This CDR3 has 16 residues.

The J gene is TRBJ2-1, the V gene TRBV4-2, with 9 bases lining up with TRBD2. The end of the DNA is better explained by TRBJ2-7, so the J call may be wrong. CDR3 size: 16 residues. Germline V gives CDR1 LGHNA, CDR2 YNFKEQ. CDR3 nucleotide sequence: TGTGCCAGCAGCACGAGGGCAAGCGGGAGGAAAAATGAGCAGTACTTC. The encoded protein is CASSTRASGRKNEQYF.

V usage is TRBV7-9 and J usage is TRBJ2-7; D unresolved. Germline-derived CDR1 and CDR2 are SEHNR and FQNEAQ (reference sequence). CDR3 length: 13 residues. V was trimmed by 5 bases and J by 3 bases, leaving 11 bases between them. The CDR3 sequence is CASSQSGFYEQYF. In DNA, the CDR3 is TGTGCCAGCAGCCAATCGGGTTTCTACGAGCAGTACTTC.

The sample holds one count of this clonotype. One end of the junction varies from germline; a read error may be responsible. V usage is TRBV11-2 and J usage is TRBJ1-3; D ambiguous. Looked up from germline, CDR1 is SGHAT and CDR2 is FQNNGV. The CDR3 spans 16 residues. The CDR3: CASSLVTLSPGNTIYF. In nucleotides, the CDR3 is TGTGCCAGCAGCTTAGTGACCTTAAGTCCTGGAAACACTATATATTTT.

With regard to this clonotype: An end of the junction differs from the germline gene, which may be a read error. The rearrangement joins TRBV7-9 to TRBJ2-2; 12 nucleotides line up with TRBD2. The germline gives CDR1 SEHNR, CDR2 FQNEAQ (reference sequence). The CDR3 sequence is 15 residues long. CDR3 sequence reads: CASSRLAGDTRELFF. The CDR3 nucleotides read TGTGCCAGCAGCCGACTAGCGGGAGACACCAGGGAGCTGTTTTTT.

This chain joins TRBV11-2 and TRBJ2-1; TRBD1 matches 9 bases. Trimming took 10 bases from V and 9 from J; bases not matched to a gene: 22. This CDR3 contains 17 residues. Germline V gene data show CDR1 as SGHAT and CDR2 as FQNNGV. The CDR3, as DNA: TGTGCCAACATCTCAACCCACGGACAGGGGTACAGGGGTGAGCAGTTCTTC. This encodes CANISTHGQGYRGEQFF.

The CDR3 region is CASRAGGPNDEQFF. CDR3 sequence (DNA): TGTGCCAGCAGAGCGGGAGGACCTAACGATGAGCAGTTCTTC. The chain joins TRBV5-4 to TRBJ2-1; TRBD2 matches at 9 bases. The CDR3 is made up of 14 amino acids. Losses at the gene ends were 5 bases for V and 8 bases for J; bases not matched to a gene: 8. Germline V gene sequence: CDR1 SGHNT, CDR2 YYREEE (reference sequence).

The sample holds a few counts of this clonotype. One base away lies a much larger clone, so this may be a sequencing read error. It is likely a read error, because the conserved phenylalanine at the end of the CDR3 is missing. The rearrangement joins TRBV5-1 to TRBJ1-5; perhaps TRBD1 as D (5 bases). The V end lost 3 bases, the J end lost 2 bases, and 12 bases lay between the germline ends. The V gene's germline CDR1 is SGHRS and CDR2 YFSETQ. This CDR3 region has 15 residues. CDR3 residues: CASSSGGGRNQPQHL. The CDR3 DNA reads TGCGCCAGCAGCTCCGGCGGGGGTCGCAATCAGCCCCAGCATTTG.

Ten or more counts support this clonotype. The chain employs TRBV5-4 and TRBJ2-1; 9 positions agree with TRBD1. CDR1 is SGHNT, CDR2 YYREEE, per germline (reference sequence). J lost 7 bases, V lost 4 bases, and 12 bases had no gene match. This CDR3 region has 16 residues. The CDR3 here is CASSPGGTGSSNEQFF. CDR3 coding DNA: TGTGCCAGCAGCCCCGGAGGGACAGGGTCATCAAATGAGCAGTTCTTC.

Remarks on this clonotype: A read error may account for a junction end that differs from germline. The chain employs TRBV2 and TRBJ1-2; 8 bases map to TRBD1. The germline V gene has CDR1 SNHLY and CDR2 FYNNEI. The CDR3 is 12 residues long. The CDR3 is CTSSRDRWGYTF. The CDR3 DNA reads as TGTACCAGCAGTCGGGACAGGTGGGGCTACACCTTC.

This chain connects TRBV5-1 to TRBJ1-1; 12 bases are a match to TRBD1. The germline gives CDR1 SGHRS, CDR2 YFSETQ. CDR3 length: 17 residues. V shed 0 bases and J 1 base; nucleotides not matched to a gene: 4. CDR3 in amino acids: CASSLGDRGLGNTEAFF. The CDR3 DNA follows: TGCGCCAGCAGCTTGGGGGACAGGGGGCTGGGGAACACTGAAGCTTTCTTT.

The rearrangement joins TRBV7-9 to TRBJ2-5; D is unresolved. The CDR3 consists of 14 residues. Trimming removed 0 bases from V and 2 bases from J, with 7 bases in between. The germline V gene has CDR1 SEHNR and CDR2 FQNEAQ (reference sequence). The CDR3 sequence is CASSLAKSQETQYF. CDR3 nucleotides: TGTGCCAGCAGCTTAGCAAAGAGTCAAGAGACCCAGTACTTC.

In regard to this clonotype: Since no conserved phenylalanine or tryptophan closes the CDR3, a read error is the likely cause. V usage is TRBV11-2 and J usage is TRBJ1-2; 9 bases align to TRBD1. Trimming took 5 bases from V and 4 from J; bases not matched to a gene: 8. This CDR3 is 15 amino acids long. The germline V gene has CDR1 SGHAT and CDR2 FQNNGV. CDR3 DNA sequence: TGTGCCAGCAGCCGTACTTCGGGACAGGGCTATGGCTACACCTCC. This translates into CASSRTSGQGYGYTS.

With regard to this clonotype: A junction end diverges from the germline sequence, so it may reflect a read error. The V call is TRBV11-3, the J call TRBJ1-2, with TRBD1 as a possible D gene (5 bases). Germline V gives CDR1 SGHNT, CDR2 YENEEA. The CDR3 totals 15 residues. The CDR3 here is CASSLRPDKRYGCTF. The CDR3 DNA reads TGTGCCAGCAGCCTACGACCGGACAAGCGCTATGGCTGCACCTTC.

To note about this clonotype: It is likely a read error, because the conserved phenylalanine at the end of the CDR3 is missing. This sequence joins TRBV7-8 and TRBJ2-1, with 13 bases matching TRBD2. There are 16 residues in the CDR3. The trim removed 5 bases at V and 8 bases at J, leaving 9 bases unmatched. From germline, CDR1 is SGHVS and CDR2 FQNEAQ. CDR3 nucleotides: TGTGCCAGCAGCCCTAGACTAGCGGGAGGTTGGGATGAGCAGTTCTTA. Amino acids: CASSPRLAGGWDEQFL.

This clonotype was counted a few times. The conserved closing phenylalanine or tryptophan is absent in this CDR3, likely reflecting a read error. This chain joins TRBV11-2 and TRBJ1-1; the D gene is possibly TRBD1 (5 bases). Germline V CDR1 and CDR2: SGHAT, FQNNGV. This CDR3 has 12 residues. CDR3 sequence reads: CASSQGVTEAFS. The CDR3 bases are TGTGCCAGCAGCCAAGGGGTGACTGAGGCTTTCTCT.

This clonotype was picked up many times. This sequence joins TRBV29-1 and TRBJ1-5; 7 nucleotides line up with TRBD1. This CDR3 is 13 amino acids long. The germline V gene encodes CDR1 SQVTM and CDR2 ANQGSEA. V lost 4 bases and J lost 6; bases outside the gene matches: 6. The CDR3 is CSVADRALQPQHF. The CDR3 DNA is TGCAGCGTTGCAGACAGGGCTCTTCAGCCCCAGCATTTT.

A word on this clonotype: A clone one base away is much larger, so this may be a read error. The V gene is TRBV5-6, the J gene TRBJ1-1; no definite D call. The V gene lost 5 bases and the J gene lost 0 bases, with 14 bases spanning the gap. Germline V gene lookup returns CDR1 SGHDT and CDR2 YYEEEE. The CDR3 runs to 15 residues. CDR3 sequence (DNA): TGTGCCAGCAGTCACGGACGGTTGATGAACACTGAAGCTTTCTTT. Its protein product is CASSHGRLMNTEAFF.

This clonotype was seen a handful of times. This could be a read error, since a much larger clone is one nucleotide away. The chain uses TRBV12-3 or TRBV12-4 and TRBJ1-4, with D possibly TRBD1 on 6 matching bases. The CDR3 covers 14 residues. V lost 6 bases and J lost 8, with 16 bases in between. The CDR3: CASRKTGSKEKLFF. CDR3 coding DNA: TGTGCCAGCAGGAAGACAGGTAGCAAAGAAAAACTGTTTTTT.

As to this clonotype: Mismatch with germline at one junction end may stem from a read error. The gene calls are TRBV11-2 and TRBJ1-4; 7 nucleotides align to TRBD1. This CDR3 has 18 residues. Per the germline V gene, CDR1 is SGHAT and CDR2 is FQNNGV. The CDR3: CARSSTGTTRATNGKLFF. The CDR3 nucleotides are TGTGCCAGAAGTTCGACAGGGACCACTCGAGCAACTAATGGAAAACTGTTTTTT.

For this clonotype: It may be a read error: a sequence one base away is much more abundant. The chain combines TRBV14 with TRBJ1-1; weak D call: TRBD1 (5 bases). In germline, CDR1 is SGHDN, CDR2 FVKESK. The length of the CDR3 is 14 residues. The DNA of the CDR3 is TGTACCAGCAGCCAAGAGGGGTCGTGGGCTGAAGCTTTCTTT. It yields the protein CTSSQEGSWAEAFF.

The rearrangement uses TRBV11-2 and TRBJ2-7; TRBD1 aligns across 8 bases. J gave up 7 bases and V 7 bases, and 9 bases lay outside the gene matches. This CDR3 has 13 amino acids. Germline V CDR1 and CDR2: SGHAT, FQNNGV. CDR3 sequence reads: CASNSDRGYEQYF. CDR3 nucleotide sequence: TGTGCCAGCAACTCTGACAGGGGCTATGAGCAGTACTTC.

This clonotype was counted ten times or more. The chain is built from TRBV12-3 or TRBV12-4 and TRBJ2-1, with 12 positions matching TRBD2. This CDR3 is 16 amino acids long. V shed 3 bases, J shed 5 bases, and the junction held 5 bases outside the gene matches. The CDR3 coding sequence is TGTGCCAGCAGTTTTTTGGCTAGCGGGAGGGACAATGAGCAGTTCTTC. Protein sequence: CASSFLASGRDNEQFF.

Only a few counts were recorded for this clonotype. A much larger clonotype is one base distant, so this may be a read error. The rearrangement uses TRBV6-1 and TRBJ2-7, with D hard to call. The CDR3 contains 10 residues. The germline V gene encodes CDR1 MNHNS and CDR2 SASEGT. With 9 bases removed from V and 4 bases from J, the gap between germline ends came to 7 bases. CDR3 protein: CASPLYEQYF. For the CDR3, the DNA is TGTGCCAGTCCCCTTTACGAGCAGTACTTC.